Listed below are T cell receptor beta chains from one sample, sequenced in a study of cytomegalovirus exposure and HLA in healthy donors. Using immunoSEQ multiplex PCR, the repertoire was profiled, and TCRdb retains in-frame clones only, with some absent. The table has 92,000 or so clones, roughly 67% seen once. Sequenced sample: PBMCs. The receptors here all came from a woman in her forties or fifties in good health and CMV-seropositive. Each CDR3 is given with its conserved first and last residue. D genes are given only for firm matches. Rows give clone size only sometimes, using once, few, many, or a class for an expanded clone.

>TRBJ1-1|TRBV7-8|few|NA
TGTGCCAGCAGCTTAGGAACCTGGGGGGACACTGAAGCTTTCTTT
CASSLGTWGDTEAFF
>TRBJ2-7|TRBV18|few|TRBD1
TGTGCCAGCTCACCACCGCTGGGACAGGGGTGGGAGCAGTACTTC
CASSPPLGQGWEQYF
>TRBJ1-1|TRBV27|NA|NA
TGTGCCAGCAGTTTAAACGGAGCTGCGAACACTGAAGCTTTCTTT
CASSLNGAANTEAFF
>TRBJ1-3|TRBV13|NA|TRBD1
TGTGCCAGCAGCAACCGCGGACAGGCCGGCTCTGGAAACACCATATATTTT
CASSNRGQAGSGNTIYF
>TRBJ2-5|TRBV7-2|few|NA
TGTGCCAGCAGCCCCTTGAGGGAGACCCAGTACTTC
CASSPLRETQYF
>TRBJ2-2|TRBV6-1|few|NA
TGTGCCAGCAGCCTATATAGTAACACCGGGGAGCTGTTTTTT
CASSLYSNTGELFF
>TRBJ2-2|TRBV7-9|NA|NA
TGTGCCAGCAGCCCGTCGACAGTGAACACCGGGGAGCTGTTTTTT
CASSPSTVNTGELFF
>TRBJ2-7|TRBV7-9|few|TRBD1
TGTGCCAGCAGCCGACAGGGCTACGAGCAGTACTTC
CASSRQGYEQYF
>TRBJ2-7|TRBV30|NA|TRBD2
TGTGCCTGGGAAGGCCCCACTAGCGGGGGGGCCGTGCAGTACTTC
CAWEGPTSGGAVQYF
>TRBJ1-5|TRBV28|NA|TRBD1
TGTGCCAGCACTTCGACAGGGATGTGGAATCAGCCCCAGCATTTT
CASTSTGMWNQPQHF
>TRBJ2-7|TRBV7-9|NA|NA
TGTGCCAGCAGCTTAACTAGTGCCCACGAGCAGTACTTC
CASSLTSAHEQYF
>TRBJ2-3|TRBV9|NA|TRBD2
TGTGCCAGCAGCGTAGGGACTAGCGGGGGGGCGGGAGATACGCAGTATTTT
CASSVGTSGGAGDTQYF
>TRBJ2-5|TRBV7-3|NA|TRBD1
TGTGCCAGCAGCTACCCCGATGGACAGGGGGAGGGCCAAGAGACCCAGTACTTC
CASSYPDGQGEGQETQYF
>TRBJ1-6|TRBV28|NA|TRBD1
TGTGCCAGCAGTGCCGGGACAGGGCATTCACCCCTCCACTTT
CASSAGTGHSPLHF
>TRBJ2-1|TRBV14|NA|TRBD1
TGTGCCAGCAGCCTGGGACAGGGTTTTCATGAGCAGTTCTTC
CASSLGQGFHEQFF
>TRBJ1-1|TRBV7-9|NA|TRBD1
TGTGCCAGCAGCTTAATCGGGACAGGGGGGCTTGAAGCTTTCTTT
CASSLIGTGGLEAFF
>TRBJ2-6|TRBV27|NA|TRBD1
TGTGCCAGCAGTTTACGGACCGGGACAGGGGCCTCCTCTGGGGCCAACGTCCTGACTTTC
CASSLRTGTGASSGANVLTF
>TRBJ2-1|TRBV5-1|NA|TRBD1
TGCGCCAGCAGCCCTGTCCCGGGACAGGGAGGGACCTACAATGAGCAGTTCTTC
CASSPVPGQGGTYNEQFF
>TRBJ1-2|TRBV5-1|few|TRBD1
TGCGCCAGCAGCGGGACAGCACAGGGGGATGGCTACACCTTC
CASSGTAQGDGYTF
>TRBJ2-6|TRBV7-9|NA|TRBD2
TGTGCCAGCAGCCAACAGGCGGGGGTCTCTGGGGCCAACGTCCTGACTTTC
CASSQQAGVSGANVLTF
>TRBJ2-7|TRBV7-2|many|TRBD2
TGTGCCAGCAGCTCCTCTAGCGGGGAAGCAAAGCAGTACTTC
CASSSSSGEAKQYF
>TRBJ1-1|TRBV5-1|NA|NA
TGCGCCAGCAGCTTGGGGCGGGAACGGAACACTGAAGCTTTCTTT
CASSLGRERNTEAFF
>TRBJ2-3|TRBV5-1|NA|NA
TGCGCCAGCAGCTTTCAGGACACAGATACGCAGTATTTT
CASSFQDTDTQYF
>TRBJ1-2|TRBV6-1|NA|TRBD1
TGTGCCAGCAGTGACGGGACAGGGGTCTTATATGGCTACACCTTC
CASSDGTGVLYGYTF
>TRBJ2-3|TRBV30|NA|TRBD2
TGTGCCTGGAGCGTAACGGGGGGGCGGGGTACGCAGTATTTT
CAWSVTGGRGTQYF
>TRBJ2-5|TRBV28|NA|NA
TGTGCCAGCACCGATGACAGGGAGACCCAGTACTTC
CASTDDRETQYF
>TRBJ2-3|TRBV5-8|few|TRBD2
TGTGCCAGCAGCCAAGAAGGGATAGGACTAGAGTCAGATACGCAGTATTTT
CASSQEGIGLESDTQYF
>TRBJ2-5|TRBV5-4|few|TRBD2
TGTGCCAGCAGCCCCGGGGCGGGAATAGCGGGGTGGGGAGAGACCCAGTACTTC
CASSPGAGIAGWGETQYF
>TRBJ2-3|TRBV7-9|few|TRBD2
TGTGCCAGCAGCTTAGGGCTAGCGGGGGCCCCAGATACGCAGTATTTT
CASSLGLAGAPDTQYF
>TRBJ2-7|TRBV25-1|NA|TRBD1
TGTGCCAGCAGCGGGGACAGCCTTAACTACGAGCAGTACTTC
CASSGDSLNYEQYF
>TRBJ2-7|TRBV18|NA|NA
TGTGCCAGCTCACCACGCGAGGTCGAGCAGTACTTC
CASSPREVEQYF
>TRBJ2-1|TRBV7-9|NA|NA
TGTGCCAGCAGCCCAGACAATGAGCAGTTCTTC
CASSPDNEQFF
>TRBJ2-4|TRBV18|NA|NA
TGTGCCACCTCAGGAGGGGGCTTAGGGGAAGCCAAAAACATTCAGTACTTC
CATSGGGLGEAKNIQYF
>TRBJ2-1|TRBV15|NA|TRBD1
TGTGCCACCAGCAGAGAGGCCAGGGGGACCTTCAATGAGCAGTTCTTC
CATSREARGTFNEQFF
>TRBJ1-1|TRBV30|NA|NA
TGTGCCTGGAGTGTATATAGCCGTTTAGCTTTCTTT
CAWSVYSRLAFF
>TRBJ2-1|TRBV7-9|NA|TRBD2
TGTGCCAGCAGCCAAGTGGCTAGCGGAGATTATGACAATGAGCAGTTCTTC
CASSQVASGDYDNEQFF
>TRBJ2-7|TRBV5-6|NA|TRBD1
TGTGCCAGCAGCTTGGGGGACAGTCTTTACGAGCAGTACTTC
CASSLGDSLYEQYF
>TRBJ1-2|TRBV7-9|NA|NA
TGTGCCAGCAGCCCCTCGGTGTGGGAGATCTATGGCTACACCTTC
CASSPSVWEIYGYTF
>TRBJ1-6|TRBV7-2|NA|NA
TGTGCCAGCAGCTTCAGGGATCCCAATTCACCCCTCCACTTT
CASSFRDPNSPLHF
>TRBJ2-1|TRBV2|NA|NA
TGTGCCAGCAGTACTAGCAAGCACAATGAGCAGTTCTTC
CASSTSKHNEQFF
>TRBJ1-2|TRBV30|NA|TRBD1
TGTGCCTGGAGCGCCACAGGGGTTAACTATGGCTACACCTTC
CAWSATGVNYGYTF
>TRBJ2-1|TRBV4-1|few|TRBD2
TGCGCCAGCAGCCATACCCCCGGGACTAGCGGATACAATGAGCAGTTCTTC
CASSHTPGTSGYNEQFF